The 17 T cell receptor beta chains presented below share a single source sample, sequenced in a study of regulatory T cells in long-lasting Graves disease. Arm-PCR of CDR3 regions and iRepertoire HTBI primers were the basis on which TCR beta libraries were built. TCRdb used MiXCR to reprocess the multiplex PCR reads, holding one entry per CDR3 protein. Of 250,000 to 300,000 distinct CDR3 sequences listed, 22% were seen once; the top ten hold 45% to 70%. Time point meaning: persistent/refractory GD, antithyroid drugs over 5 years with positive TRAb. Following extraction of RNA from PBMCs, that RNA was used to make the TCR library. Source: peripheral blood mononuclear cells (PBMCs), taken when the disease was refractory, from a patient treated with antithyroid drugs. These receptors were obtained from a female donor with Graves disease.

This chain uses TRBV10-3 with TRBJ1-1; possible D gene TRBD1, 6 bases. Germline V lookup: CDR1 ENHRY, CDR2 SYGVKD. The CDR3 totals 13 residues. Trimming pared 4 bases from V and 5 bases from J, leaving 11 bases between. CDR3 amino acids: CAISGQVGTEAFF. CDR3 sequence (DNA): TGTGCCATCAGTGGACAGGTTGGGACTGAAGCTTTCTTT.

Of note for this clonotype: A read error may explain this, as a much larger clone is one base away. The V gene is TRBV12-3 or TRBV12-4, the J gene TRBJ1-1; weak D call: TRBD1 (6 bases). The CDR3 is made up of 12 amino acids. CDR3 bases: TGTGCCAGCAACCAGGGGTTCACTGAAACTTTCTTT. Translating gives CASNQGFTETFF.

The V and J genes are TRBV5-1 and TRBJ1-4; TRBD1 matches at 7 bases. Losses at the gene ends were 6 bases for V and 3 bases for J; bases not matched to a gene: 11. Germline CDR1 is SGHRS and CDR2 is YFSETQ. The CDR3 covers 16 residues. CDR3 region: CASTKTGRTANEKLFF. CDR3 sequence (DNA): TGCGCCAGCACCAAGACAGGGAGGACGGCTAATGAAAAACTGTTTTTT.

The chain combines TRBV19 with TRBJ2-2, with 10 bases lining up with TRBD2. Trimming cost V 3 bases and J 1 base; bases outside gene matches: 5. This CDR3 region has 17 residues. In germline, CDR1 is LNHDA, CDR2 SQIVND (reference sequence). CDR3 bases: TGTGCCAGTAGTATTTTTCGACTAGCGGGGAACACCGGGGAGCTGTTTTTT. Translated, it gives CASSIFRLAGNTGELFF. Drawing the rest from reference TRBV19 and TRBJ2-2, the complete variable domain is DGGITQSPKYLFRKEGQNVTLSCEQNLNHDAMYWYRQDPGQGLRLIYYSQIVNDFQKGDIAEGYSVSREKKESFPLTVTSAQKNPTAFYLCASSIFRLAGNTGELFFGEGSRLTVL.

In this sample, this clonotype turned up a few times. The chain is built from TRBV7-2 and TRBJ2-1; no definite D call. From germline, CDR1 is SGHTA and CDR2 FQGNSA. Trimming took 2 bases from V and 3 from J, leaving 20 bases between them. This CDR3 comprises 18 residues. The CDR3: CASSLRYSLTTNYNEQFF. CDR3 DNA: TGTGCCAGCAGCTTAAGGTACTCACTAACGACAAACTACAATGAGCAGTTCTTC.

This clonotype has only a few counts. V gene TRBV6-2 or TRBV6-3 combines with J gene TRBJ2-7, with TRBD1 matching 7 bases. V gave up 0 bases and J gave up 0 bases; unmatched junction bases: 8. The germline gives CDR1 MNHEY, CDR2 SVGEGT. The CDR3 is 17 residues long. The chain's CDR3 is CASSYSSATGSSYEQYF. The CDR3 nucleotides are TGTGCCAGCAGTTACTCTTCCGCGACAGGGAGCTCCTACGAGCAGTACTTC.

This clonotype came up many times. This chain uses TRBV29-1 with TRBJ2-7; 14 nucleotides line up with TRBD2. CDR1 and CDR2 (germline): SQVTM, ANQGSEA. Trimming at V came to 6 bases and at J to 2 bases, leaving 3 bases not matched to a gene. This CDR3 region has 14 residues. The DNA for the CDR3 is TGCAGCGTGGGGACTAGCGGGAGCGCCTACGAGCAGTACTTC. It yields the protein CSVGTSGSAYEQYF.

On this clonotype: Lacking the conserved final phenylalanine or tryptophan, this CDR3 likely reflects a read error. V is TRBV7-2 and J is TRBJ1-2; D unclear. Germline-derived CDR1 and CDR2 are SGHTA and FQGNSA. CDR3 length: 14 amino acids. Trimming cost V 1 base and J 5 bases, with 11 bases left between them. For the CDR3, the DNA is TGTGCCAGCAGCTTAGTTGCGGAAGGTTATGGCTACACCTCC. Its protein is CASSLVAEGYGYTS.

The J gene is TRBJ2-2, the V gene TRBV7-9; D gene ambiguous. The V end was cut by 1 base, the J end by 5 bases, with 8 bases between. This CDR3 region has 14 residues. The germline V gene encodes CDR1 SEHNR and CDR2 FQNEAQ (reference sequence). CDR3 DNA sequence: TGTGCCAGCAGCTTAGGCGGTAAAACCGGGGAGCTGTTTTTT. Translated, it gives CASSLGGKTGELFF.

Many counts were recorded for this clonotype. The rearrangement links TRBV24-1 to TRBJ2-1; 8 bases map to TRBD2. V shed 0 bases and J 5 bases; nucleotides not matched to a gene: 8. This CDR3 region has 17 residues. Looked up from germline, CDR1 is KGHDR and CDR2 is SFDVKD. Here the CDR3 DNA reads TGTGCCACCAGTGATTTGCCACTAGCGGATACAAACAATGAGCAGTTCTTC. It encodes CATSDLPLADTNNEQFF.

The chain recombines TRBV27 with TRBJ2-7; 12 bases are shared with TRBD2. The V gene end was trimmed by 6 bases and the J gene end by 3 bases; junction bases not matched to a gene: 9. CDR1 is MNHEY and CDR2 is SMNVEV in the germline V gene (reference sequence). The CDR3 is 16 amino acids. CDR3 residues: CASSPGLAGLFYEQYF. The CDR3 nucleotides are TGTGCCAGCAGCCCCGGACTAGCGGGATTGTTCTACGAGCAGTACTTC.

In this sample, this clonotype turned up many times. V and J are TRBV6-2 or TRBV6-3 and TRBJ1-1; D remains unclear. Trimming took off 2 bases at V and 6 bases at J, with 10 bases between the two ends. The CDR3 loop spans 13 amino acids. CDR1 is MNHEY, CDR2 SVGEGT, per germline. CDR3 sequence: CASSYISGAEAFF. The CDR3 DNA is TGTGCCAGCAGTTACATCAGTGGGGCTGAAGCTTTCTTT.

This clonotype has ten or more counts. The gene calls are TRBV6-5 and TRBJ2-7; weak D call: TRBD1 (5 bases). The CDR3 spans 15 residues. V dropped 2 bases and J dropped 3 bases, with 14 bases sitting between them. Germline CDR1 and CDR2: MNHEY and SVGAGI. The CDR3 sequence: CASSYAQGLVYEQYF. DNA of the CDR3: TGTGCCAGCAGTTACGCGCAGGGATTGGTCTACGAGCAGTACTTC.

The V gene is TRBV3-1, the J gene TRBJ2-2; tentatively, D is TRBD2 (6 bases). The germline V and J ends were trimmed by 6 bases and 3 bases, with 17 bases remaining between them. The CDR3 totals 16 residues. From germline, CDR1 is LGHDT and CDR2 YNNKEL (reference sequence). The CDR3 DNA follows: TGTGCCAGCAGGCTCTACCGGGACTTCCACACCGGGGAGCTGTTTTTT. Its translation: CASRLYRDFHTGELFF.

This clonotype was observed a few times. The chain has TRBV30 and TRBJ2-2; no clear D. Germline assignment: CDR1 GTSNPN and CDR2 SVGIG (reference sequence). The V end lost 4 bases, the J end lost 4 bases, and 10 bases lay between the germline ends. This CDR3 contains 13 residues. CDR3 in amino acids: CAWNGQSTGELFF. In DNA, the CDR3 is TGTGCCTGGAATGGGCAGAGCACCGGGGAGCTGTTTTTT. The entire variable domain, with the rest obtained from reference TRBV30 and TRBJ2-2, is as follows: SQTIHQWPATLVQPVGSPLSLECTVEGTSNPNLYWYRQAAGRGLQLLFYSVGIGQISSEVPQNLSASRPQDRQFILSSKKLLLSDSGFYLCAWNGQSTGELFFGEGSRLTVL.

This clonotype was seen more than once but under ten times. The chain has TRBV6-1 and TRBJ1-1; D gene ambiguous. The CDR3 totals 14 residues. CDR1 MNHNS and CDR2 SASEGT come from the germline V gene. Trimming shortened V by 5 bases and J by 2 bases, and 12 bases separated the two germline ends. Here the CDR3 reads CASSHSKDNTEAFF. The CDR3 DNA is TGTGCCAGCAGTCACTCTAAAGATAACACTGAAGCTTTCTTT.

This chain joins TRBV29-1 and TRBJ1-2; D unresolved. Trimming shortened V by 4 bases and J by 5 bases, and 11 bases separated the two germline ends. The CDR3 contains 12 residues. Germline CDR1 reads SQVTM; CDR2 reads ANQGSEA. CDR3 DNA sequence: TGCAGCGTTGTGGACGCGCCTTATGGCTACACCTTC. Translation: CSVVDAPYGYTF.